The present T cell receptor (beta chain) was sequenced within a study of T cell repertoires in cytomegalovirus infection. Study in general: Indications came from public TCR beta signatures; they pointed to CMV infection and to a matching HLA type.

Germline values: CDR1 LGHDT, CDR2 YNNKEL (reference sequence). This CDR3 region has 14 residues. Trimming removed 4 bases from V and 0 bases from J, with 7 bases in between. Each CDR3 protein gets one entry after TCRdb re-called the reads with MiXCR. In the table there are hundreds of thousands of distinct CDR3 sequences, around 9.1% of which are singletons. This clonotype was detected ten times or more. Its target is unknown. General observations from the study: HLA-C-restricted CMV-specific TCR beta clonotypes prevailed in the ex vivo response. Accumulated public TCR beta family frequency recognized individuals carrying CMV together with the relevant HLA.

This receptor was taken from a human donor in good health (CMV status not recorded). Some clones in this sample may be carry-over from other donors' samples. The sample consisted of PBMCs. This rearrangement joins TRBV3-1 to TRBJ1-5, with D uncertain. In nucleotides, the CDR3 is TGTGCCAGCAGCCCGCAGAGTAGCAATCAGCCCCAGCATTTT. Its protein product is CASSPQSSNQPQHF.